The 16 T cell receptor beta chains in this list originate from one sample, sequenced in a study of beta chain features in type 1 diabetes. Since all of the isolated RNA was reverse transcribed, expressed TCRB transcripts were what got sequenced. Assay used: immunoSEQ multiplex PCR; TCRdb lists only in-frame clones, some missing. The sample records roughly 150,000 clones, around 10% being singletons. Input material: central memory CD4+ T cells from blood. These receptors came from a man younger than 35 in good health.

The chain joins TRBV7-8 to TRBJ1-6; no firm D call. The CDR3 consists of 12 residues. Trimming removed 5 bases at V and 7 bases at J, with 6 bases between. CDR1 and CDR2 from the germline V gene are SGHVS and FQNEAQ. The CDR3 DNA sequence: TGTGCCAGCAGCACATCAAATTCACCCCTCCACTTT. Encoded protein: CASSTSNSPLHF.

In its sample, this clone was seen a few times. The rearrangement uses TRBV6-5 and TRBJ2-1; TRBD2 aligns across 7 bases. The CDR3 contains 12 residues. With 6 bases clipped from V and 13 bases from J, the junction kept 9 bases outside the gene matches. The germline gives CDR1 MNHEY, CDR2 SVGAGI. The CDR3 is CASRATSSQQFF. CDR3 DNA sequence: TGTGCCAGCAGGGCGACTAGCTCTCAACAGTTCTTC.

The sample holds a few counts of this clone. The chain links TRBV7-3 to TRBJ2-1; 7 nucleotides match TRBD1. V dropped 5 bases and J dropped 7; count of bases not matched to a gene: 2. The germline V gene encodes CDR1 SGHTA and CDR2 FQGTGA. The CDR3 is made up of 12 amino acids. CDR3 amino acids: CASSTTGNEQFF. The CDR3 region has the DNA TGTGCCAGCAGCACGACAGGGAATGAGCAGTTCTTC.

In this sample, this clone turned up a few times. This rearrangement joins TRBV19 to TRBJ2-1; no clear D gene. Trimming cost V 1 base and J 0 bases, with 7 bases left between them. CDR1 LNHDA and CDR2 SQIVND come from the germline V gene (reference sequence). This CDR3 has 15 residues. The CDR3 DNA reads as TGTGCCAGTAGTATAGCGGCCAGCTCCTACAATGAGCAGTTCTTC. Translated, it gives CASSIAASSYNEQFF.

This clone was counted only a few times. The gene calls are TRBV11-2 and TRBJ1-1; D is unresolved. The CDR3 contains 11 residues. CDR1 is SGHAT, CDR2 FQNNGV, per germline. With 5 bases removed from V and 11 bases from J, the gap between germline ends came to 12 bases. CDR3 in DNA: TGTGCCAGCAGCCCCAATGACGGGGCTTTCTTT. This sequence encodes CASSPNDGAFF.

The chain links TRBV9 to TRBJ2-2; D gene unclear. V was clipped by 0 bases and J by 2 bases, with 8 bases between them. The CDR3 runs 15 residues. CDR1 and CDR2 from the germline V gene are SGDLS and YYNGEE. The CDR3 protein is CASSVARVNTGELFF. CDR3 in DNA: TGTGCCAGCAGCGTAGCTAGGGTTAACACCGGGGAGCTGTTTTTT.

The chain links TRBV4-3 to TRBJ2-2; D not certain. Germline assignment: CDR1 LGHNA and CDR2 YSLEER. CDR3 size: 15 residues. The ends were cut back, 0 bases at V and 6 bases at J, with 11 bases in the middle. The CDR3 sequence: CASSQDAARSGELFF. CDR3 bases: TGCGCCAGCAGCCAAGATGCGGCCCGGTCCGGGGAGCTGTTTTTT.

This clone came up a few times. CDR3 region: CASSFRYRGYGYTF. Written as DNA, the CDR3 is TGTGCCAGCAGTTTTCGGTACAGGGGTTATGGCTACACCTTC. This chain connects TRBV27 to TRBJ1-2, with 7 positions matching TRBD1. V lost 3 bases, J lost 5 bases, and 6 bases stayed unmatched. The CDR3 is 14 amino acids. CDR1 is MNHEY, CDR2 SMNVEV, per germline (reference sequence).

The V and J genes are TRBV18 and TRBJ2-1; D might be TRBD1 or TRBD2, each matching 7 bases. This CDR3 is built from 15 residues. V was shortened by 3 bases and J by 9 bases, with 18 bases between the two germline ends. Germline lookup yields CDR1 KGHSH and CDR2 LQKENI. The CDR3 nucleotides are TGTGCCAGCTCACCTGTAGCCAGGGGGAGGGGTGAGCAGTTCTTC. It is translated as CASSPVARGRGEQFF.

This chain joins TRBV15 and TRBJ2-1; TRBD1 aligns across 11 bases. The ends lost 4 bases at V and 5 bases at J; junction bases unmatched: 4. The CDR3 is made up of 15 amino acids. CDR1 LNHNV and CDR2 YYDKDF come from the germline V gene (reference sequence). Here the CDR3 reads CATSTGQGVHNEQFF. For the CDR3, the DNA is TGTGCCACCAGCACGGGACAGGGGGTCCACAATGAGCAGTTCTTC.

A few counts support this clone. V gene TRBV4-3 combines with J gene TRBJ2-2, with 8 bases aligning to TRBD2. CDR1 and CDR2 (germline): LGHNA, YSLEER. CDR3 length: 16 residues. With V trimmed by 1 base and J by 11 bases, 12 bases remained unmatched. This chain's CDR3 is CASSQGIGTSGGELFF. CDR3 bases: TGCGCCAGCAGCCAAGGGATCGGGACTAGTGGCGGTGAGCTGTTTTTT.

The chain uses TRBV7-2 and TRBJ2-3; TRBD2 agrees at 8 bases. The germline V gene encodes CDR1 SGHTA and CDR2 FQGNSA. The CDR3 sequence is 13 residues long. V shed 5 bases and J 8 bases; nucleotides not matched to a gene: 6. The CDR3 region is CASSRTSQGTQYF. CDR3 DNA: TGTGCCAGCAGCCGGACTAGCCAGGGTACGCAGTATTTT.

V is TRBV14 and J is TRBJ2-1; D is unclear. Deletions cut 1 base from V and 7 bases from J, with 14 bases between. The CDR3 consists of 15 residues. The germline V gene encodes CDR1 SGHDN and CDR2 FVKESK. CDR3 sequence reads: CASSQGPNSFNEQFF. The CDR3 DNA reads TGTGCCAGCAGCCAAGGCCCCAACTCCTTTAATGAGCAGTTCTTC.

The gene calls are TRBV2 and TRBJ1-4; D remains unclear. Trimming left V 7 bases short and J 0 bases short, with 9 bases between. This CDR3 has 14 residues. In germline, CDR1 is SNHLY, CDR2 FYNNEI. The CDR3: CASTHRSTNEKLFF. The CDR3 DNA reads as TGTGCCAGCACGCATAGGTCAACTAATGAAAAACTGTTTTTT.

V and J are TRBV7-2 and TRBJ1-6; 9 bases are a match to TRBD1. With V trimmed by 5 bases and J by 10 bases, 6 bases remained unmatched. Germline CDR1 SGHTA, CDR2 FQGNSA. CDR3 length: 14 amino acids. As DNA, the CDR3 is TGTGCCAGCAGCCCAGGGACAGGGAAGTCACCCCTCCACTTT. Its protein is CASSPGTGKSPLHF.

At least ten counts were recorded for this clone. Other nucleotide sequences from this sample produce the same CDR3. V gene TRBV10-3 combines with J gene TRBJ2-7, with 7 bases identical to TRBD2. V dropped 0 bases and J dropped 4; count of bases not matched to a gene: 3. The CDR3 covers 14 residues. The V gene's germline CDR1 is ENHRY and CDR2 SYGVKD. The CDR3 sequence is CAISESSGKYEQYF. The DNA for the CDR3 is TGTGCCATCAGTGAGTCCAGCGGGAAATACGAGCAGTACTTC.